This TCR beta chain emerged from a study of blood T cells in healthy people across ages. Per sample, extraction of total RNA gave at least 6 micrograms in every case. This clonotype has a count of ten or more. No antigen is known for it. A much larger clone lies one base from this, so it may be a read error. Germline CDR1 is SQVTM and CDR2 is ANQGSEA. The CDR3 is 14 amino acids. With V trimmed by 5 bases and J by 7 bases, 11 bases remained unmatched. Regarding the study as a whole: Considered underestimates were the diversity estimates obtained from one million T cells.

Using a J-beta primer mix together with a sample-barcoded 5' primer, a second PCR was run for roughly 6 to 11 cycles. TCRdb re-derived calls from the 5' RACE reads in MiXCR, one entry per CDR3 protein. The repertoire holds roughly 680,000 distinct CDR3 sequences, with over 40% as singletons. The TCR was taken from a woman older than 75 in good health. V and J are TRBV29-1 and TRBJ2-1, with 7 bases matching TRBD2. The specimen sequenced was blood. The CDR3 loop reads CSVTVKGGKNEQFF. Here the CDR3 DNA reads TGCAGCGTTACAGTGAAGGGAGGGAAAAATGAGCAGTTCTTC.